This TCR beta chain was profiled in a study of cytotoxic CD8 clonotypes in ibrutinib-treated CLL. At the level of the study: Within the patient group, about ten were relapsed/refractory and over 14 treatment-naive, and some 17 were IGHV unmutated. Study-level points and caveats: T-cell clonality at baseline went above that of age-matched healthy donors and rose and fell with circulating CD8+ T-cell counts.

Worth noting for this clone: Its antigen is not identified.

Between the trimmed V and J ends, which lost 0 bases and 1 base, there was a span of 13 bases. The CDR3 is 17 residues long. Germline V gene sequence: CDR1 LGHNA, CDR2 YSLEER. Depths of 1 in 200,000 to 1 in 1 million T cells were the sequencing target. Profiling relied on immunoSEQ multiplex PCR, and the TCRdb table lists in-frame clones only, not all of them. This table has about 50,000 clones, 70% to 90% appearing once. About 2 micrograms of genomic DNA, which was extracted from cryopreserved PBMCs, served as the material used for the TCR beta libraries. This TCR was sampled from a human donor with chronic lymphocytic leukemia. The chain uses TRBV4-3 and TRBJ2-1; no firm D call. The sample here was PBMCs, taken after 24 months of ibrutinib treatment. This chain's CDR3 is CASSQDWAASSYNEQFF. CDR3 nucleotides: TGCGCCAGCAGCCAAGATTGGGCCGCAAGTTCCTACAATGAGCAGTTCTTC.